This T cell receptor (beta chain) was identified in a study of cytomegalovirus exposure and HLA in healthy donors. Study results and limitations: Excluded: some indistinguishable V segments such as TRBV6-2 and TRBV6-3.

Note on this clone: The antigen remains unidentified.

Germline V lookup: CDR1 MDHEN, CDR2 SYDVKM. The CDR3 is made up of 14 amino acids. V gave up 6 bases and J gave up 2 bases; unmatched junction bases: 2. This PCR relied on a set of 60 Vbeta primers and 13 Jbeta primers. Clones were sequenced by immunoSEQ multiplex PCR, and TCRdb holds only the in-frame ones, with some missing. This table holds 250,000 to 350,000 clones, 70% to 90% found once. This sequence was found in a man in his forties in good health and CMV-seropositive. The chain is built from TRBV28 and TRBJ1-2; 11 nucleotides line up with TRBD1. Sequenced input: PBMCs. As DNA, the CDR3 is TGTGCCAGCAGCCGGGACAGGGGGAACTATGGCTACACCTTC. Translating it yields CASSRDRGNYGYTF.